One sample yielded the 14 T cell receptor beta chains listed below, sequenced in a study of blood T cell repertoires in COVID-19 (dated by TCRdb to the early 2020s). Libraries were built with the immunoSEQ multiplex PCR assay. Entries here come from immuneACCESS through TCRdb and include only in-frame sequences with V and J called. Some clones fail to appear in such tables; in the studies checked, an unresolved V gene covers under half of the shortfall, and the cause of the remainder is unknown. The sample contains roughly 80,000 clones, about nine tenths of them found a single time. Jointly, the top ten make up about 9% of the sample. Sequenced material: peripheral blood. These receptors were obtained from a human donor in a cohort sampled during active COVID-19.

The chain is built from TRBV2 and TRBJ2-7; 9 nucleotides align to TRBD1. Losses at the gene ends were 10 bases for V and 3 bases for J; bases not matched to a gene: 7. CDR1 is SNHLY and CDR2 is FYNNEI in the germline V gene. The CDR3 contains 13 residues. The CDR3 DNA sequence: TGTGCCATGGACAGGGGAGGTTTCTACGAGCAGTACTTC. This sequence encodes CAMDRGGFYEQYF.

This rearrangement joins TRBV7-2 to TRBJ2-1; TRBD2 matches 9 bases. The CDR3 covers 14 residues. CDR1 is SGHTA and CDR2 is FQGNSA in the germline V gene. The trim removed 9 bases at V and 6 bases at J, leaving 9 bases unmatched. This chain's CDR3 is CASTSSGIGNEQFF. CDR3 nucleotides: TGTGCCAGTACTTCTAGCGGGATTGGCAATGAGCAGTTCTTC.

This chain connects TRBV19 to TRBJ2-5; no clear D gene. The CDR3 sequence is 15 residues long. CDR1 and CDR2 from the germline V gene are LNHDA and SQIVND (reference sequence). V was shortened by 6 bases and J by 5 bases, with 19 bases between the two germline ends. The CDR3 DNA reads TGTGCCAGTAGCCGCGCCGTGGGCCGCCAGGAGACCCAGTACTTC. This sequence encodes CASSRAVGRQETQYF. The whole variable domain, remainder taken from reference TRBV19 and TRBJ2-5, is DGGITQSPKYLFRKEGQNVTLSCEQNLNHDAMYWYRQDPGQGLRLIYYSQIVNDFQKGDIAEGYSVSREKKESFPLTVTSAQKNPTAFYLCASSRAVGRQETQYFGPGTRLLVL.

The chain recombines TRBV21-1 with TRBJ1-5; the table calls TRBD1, which could not be checked here. TRBV21-1 is termed a pseudogene. CDR3 size: 17 residues. CDR3 coding DNA: TGTGCCAGCAGCAAGACCCGGAGGGACAGCCGAACTCAGCCCCAGCATTTT. This translates into CASSKTRRDSRTQPQHF.

The V call is TRBV10-3, the J call TRBJ2-7; no firm D call. The V gene lost 0 bases and the J gene lost 3 bases, with 3 bases spanning the gap. There are 12 residues in the CDR3. Germline V gene data show CDR1 as ENHRY and CDR2 as SYGVKD. In DNA, the CDR3 is TGTGCCATCAGTGAGTCTATCTACGAGCAGTACTTC. Residues: CAISESIYEQYF.

The rearrangement uses TRBV19 and TRBJ1-2; 8 bases map to TRBD1. Germline CDR1 LNHDA, CDR2 SQIVND (reference sequence). V was clipped by 3 bases and J by 2 bases; unmatched bases: 2. The CDR3 sequence is 14 residues long. CDR3 in amino acids: CASSMTGANYGYTF. The CDR3 DNA sequence: TGTGCCAGTAGTATGACAGGGGCCAACTATGGCTACACCTTC.

V usage is TRBV24-1 and J usage is TRBJ2-2; 7 bases are shared with TRBD1. Losses at the gene ends were 5 bases for V and 0 bases for J; bases not matched to a gene: 2. The CDR3 runs 15 residues. CDR1 KGHDR and CDR2 SFDVKD come from the germline V gene. The CDR3 coding sequence is TGTGCCACCAGTGGAACAGGGGCGAACACCGGGGAGCTGTTTTTT. It encodes CATSGTGANTGELFF.

The chain employs TRBV7-8 and TRBJ2-7; unclear D gene. Germline V gene data show CDR1 as SGHVS and CDR2 as FQNEAQ. Trimming took 1 base from V and 5 from J, leaving 9 bases between them. The CDR3 contains 13 residues. The CDR3 DNA sequence: TGTGCCAGCAGCTTAGTCCGCTCGGACGAGCAGTACTTC. This codes for CASSLVRSDEQYF.

This chain joins TRBV7-2 and TRBJ2-3; 8 bases fit TRBD2. The CDR3 is 16 amino acids. Germline-derived CDR1 and CDR2 are SGHTA and FQGNSA. V gave up 2 bases and J gave up 5 bases; unmatched junction bases: 9. The DNA of the CDR3 is TGTGCCAGCAGCTTAAGGAGCGGGAGATGGGGAGATACGCAGTATTTT. Encoded protein: CASSLRSGRWGDTQYF.

CDR3 bases: TGTGCCAGCAGTCCCTCGACTAGCGGGGGGGGCGAGCAGTACTTC. Protein: CASSPSTSGGGEQYF. The genes are TRBV27 and TRBJ2-7, with 14 bases fitting TRBD2. Germline V gene data show CDR1 as MNHEY and CDR2 as SMNVEV (reference sequence). The CDR3 runs to 15 residues. Trimming removed 5 bases from V and 6 bases from J; junction bases left unmatched: 6.

The CDR3, as DNA: TGTGCCAGCAGCTTCCGACAGGGGGACCGGGGAGAAGAGCAGTACTTC. Translated: CASSFRQGDRGEEQYF. The chain combines TRBV7-8 with TRBJ2-7, with TRBD1 matching 9 bases. The CDR3 runs to 16 residues. The V gene end was trimmed by 3 bases and the J gene end by 7 bases; junction bases not matched to a gene: 13. The germline V gene encodes CDR1 SGHVS and CDR2 FQNEAQ.

The CDR3: CASSQDKGARGNTIYF. The CDR3 DNA reads TGTGCCAGCAGCCAAGATAAGGGGGCGCGTGGAAACACCATATATTTT. V and J are TRBV3-1 (or the pseudogene TRBV3-2) and TRBJ1-3; 7 nucleotides align to TRBD1. The ends lost 0 bases at V and 3 bases at J; junction bases unmatched: 5. The CDR3 has 16 residues. Germline CDR1 and CDR2: LGHDT and YNNKEL (reference sequence).

This clone has only one observation. The chain employs TRBV5-1 and TRBJ2-3; 10 bases are shared with TRBD2. The CDR3 length is 16 residues. J lost 2 bases, V lost 4 bases, and 7 bases had no gene match. Per germline, CDR1 SGHRS and CDR2 YFSETQ. This CDR3 reads CASSPRTSGLTDTQYF. In nucleotides, the CDR3 is TGCGCCAGCAGCCCCCGGACTAGCGGCCTCACAGATACGCAGTATTTT. Combining the CDR3 with reference TRBV5-1 and TRBJ2-3 gives the whole variable domain KAGVTQTPRYLIKTRGQQVTLSCSPISGHRSVSWYQQTPGQGLQFLFEYFSETQRNKGNFPGRFSGRQFSNSRSEMNVSTLELGDSALYLCASSPRTSGLTDTQYFGPGTRLTVL.

The chain couples TRBV11-3 to TRBJ2-3; D is possibly TRBD1 (6 bases). The CDR3 extends over 16 amino acids. Per germline, CDR1 SGHNT and CDR2 YENEEA. V was pared by 1 base and J by 1 base, with 12 bases between. CDR3 loop: CASSLGRDIGTDTQYF. CDR3 bases: TGTGCCAGCAGCTTAGGCCGGGACATCGGCACAGATACGCAGTATTTT.